This T cell receptor (beta chain) was sequenced for a study of shared clonotypes between healthy human individuals. Study-level results: It was only blood that was sampled, and tissue repertoires likely differ.

Concerning this clone: Its target is unknown.

Per the germline V gene, CDR1 is SNHLY and CDR2 is FYNNEI. The J segment lost 1 base and the V segment lost 6 bases, leaving 14 bases of the junction unmatched. The CDR3 runs to 17 residues. TCRdb keeps only in-frame clones here, not all; method: immunoSEQ multiplex PCR. The sample comprises around 2.3 million clones, 95% of which are singletons, and approximately 0.13% rests with the top ten. The TCR comes from a man younger than 35 in good health. The sample taken for sequencing was naive CD4+ T cells sorted from blood. Subset given: CD45RA+ positively selected. V usage is TRBV2 and J usage is TRBJ1-1; 7 bases fit TRBD1. DNA of the CDR3: TGTGCCAGCAGCTCCAGGGGGGGGCAACTGGGGAACACTGAAGCTTTCTTT. Translated: CASSSRGGQLGNTEAFF.